The text below deals with one T cell receptor (beta chain). This sample was included in a study of control samples from healthy donors and cancer patients. This CDR3 contains 15 residues. Germline CDR1 is MRHNA and CDR2 is SNTAGT. Between the trimmed V and J ends, which lost 4 bases and 4 bases, there was a span of 16 bases. Sequenced by immunoSEQ multiplex PCR; TCRdb stores in-frame clones only, minus some. The sample contains fewer than 200,000 clones, about 94% of which appear only once. Input material: blood. This TCR was recovered from a woman aged 55-69 years in good health. The chain carries TRBV6-4 and TRBJ1-2; weak D call: TRBD1 (6 bases). DNA of the CDR3: TGTGCCAGCAGTGTCACACAGGGAGACCTCTATGGCTACACCTTC. Translating it yields CASSVTQGDLYGYTF.